These 16 T cell receptor beta chains were all obtained from the same sample, sequenced in a study of response to subunit inactivated influenza vaccine. TCRdb processed the RT-PCR reads anew with MiXCR; each CDR3 protein has one entry. The data contain approximately 680,000 distinct CDR3 sequences, about a sixth of them singletons. Material: PBMCs from blood, obtained about 13 days after vaccination. The source of these receptors is a man in his fifties or sixties who received an inactivated influenza vaccine.

This clonotype was detected ten times or more. The rearrangement joins TRBV7-9 to TRBJ2-7; D could derive from TRBD1 or TRBD2 (5 bases each). The CDR3 loop spans 15 amino acids. Germline CDR1 is SEHNR and CDR2 is FQNEAQ (reference sequence). The V end was cut by 4 bases, the J end by 2 bases, with 15 bases between. CDR3 protein: CASSSDRDGTYEQYF. The CDR3 coding sequence is TGTGCCAGCAGCTCCGACCGGGACGGTACCTACGAGCAGTACTTC.

The chain uses TRBV29-1 and TRBJ2-1; 10 bases agree with TRBD2. The CDR3 spans 17 residues. The V and J ends lost 3 bases and 5 bases, in that order; junction bases with no gene match: 13. Germline V gene sequence: CDR1 SQVTM, CDR2 ANQGSEA. CDR3 protein: CSVDRASGSGLNNEQFF. The CDR3 nucleotides read TGCAGCGTTGATCGGGCTAGCGGGAGTGGCCTTAACAATGAGCAGTTCTTC.

This clonotype has more than one count but fewer than ten. This chain connects TRBV20-1 to TRBJ2-7; 7 nucleotides line up with TRBD1. The CDR3 extends over 14 amino acids. With 6 bases clipped from V and 3 bases from J, the junction kept 11 bases outside the gene matches. From germline, CDR1 is DFQATT and CDR2 SNEGSKA (reference sequence). The CDR3 bases are TGCAGTGCCACGAACAACAGGGGTTTCTACGAGCAGTACTTC. This gives the protein CSATNNRGFYEQYF.

CDR3 nucleotide sequence: TGCGCCAGCAGCCAAGATCTTACTCGAGGGGTACGAGCTTTCTTT. Amino acids: CASSQDLTRGVRAFF. The V gene is TRBV4-3, the J gene TRBJ1-1, with D perhaps matching TRBD1 (5 bases). The CDR3 runs 15 residues. Trimming took 0 bases from V and 10 from J, leaving 18 bases between them. Germline CDR1 reads LGHNA; CDR2 reads YSLEER.

This clonotype turned up a few times. This chain joins TRBV4-1 and TRBJ1-4, with D perhaps TRBD1 (5 bases). The CDR3 loop spans 14 amino acids. From germline, CDR1 is MGHRA and CDR2 YSYEKL. Trimming left V 0 bases short and J 10 bases short, with 12 bases between. The chain's CDR3 is CASSQDRDFGKLFF. The DNA of the CDR3 is TGCGCCAGCAGCCAAGACAGGGATTTTGGAAAACTGTTTTTT.

This clonotype came up a few times. V usage is TRBV12-3 or TRBV12-4 and J usage is TRBJ1-6; 7 bases match TRBD1. The V and J ends lost 4 bases and 8 bases, in that order; junction bases with no gene match: 5. CDR3 length: 14 residues. The CDR3 here is CASSSRDRDSPLHF. The CDR3 DNA reads as TGTGCCAGCAGTTCTCGGGACAGAGATTCACCCCTCCACTTT.

In this sample, this clonotype turned up a few times. The chain has TRBV2 and TRBJ1-1; the D is unclear. CDR3 length equals 14 residues. V was trimmed by 4 bases and J by 4 bases, leaving 13 bases between them. Looked up from germline, CDR1 is SNHLY and CDR2 is FYNNEI. This CDR3 is CASSVLGLITEAFF. The CDR3 DNA reads as TGTGCCAGCAGTGTTCTAGGCTTAATCACTGAAGCTTTCTTT.

The J gene is TRBJ2-4, the V gene TRBV7-2; D is ambiguous. The V gene lost 2 bases and the J gene lost 0 bases, with 11 bases spanning the gap. CDR1 and CDR2 from the germline V gene are SGHTA and FQGNSA. This CDR3 spans 16 amino acids. The CDR3 protein is CASSLSTVLAKNIQYF. In DNA, the CDR3 is TGTGCCAGCAGCTTAAGTACAGTACTAGCCAAAAACATTCAGTACTTC.

V and J are TRBV20-1 and TRBJ2-3; maybe TRBD2 (6 bases). The germline V and J ends were trimmed by 0 bases and 4 bases, with 17 bases remaining between them. Germline-derived CDR1 and CDR2 are DFQATT and SNEGSKA (reference sequence). The CDR3 spans 16 residues. This CDR3 reads CSARDLGGVIADTQYF. For the CDR3, the DNA is TGCAGTGCTAGAGACCTGGGGGGAGTGATCGCAGATACGCAGTATTTT.

Only a few counts were recorded for this clonotype. V and J are TRBV15 and TRBJ1-3; perhaps TRBD1 as D (5 bases). This CDR3 is built from 15 residues. Germline V CDR1 and CDR2: LNHNV, YYDKDF (reference sequence). V gave up 0 bases and J gave up 2 bases, with 8 bases separating them. CDR3 in DNA: TGTGCCACCAGCAGAGATGGGGGTACTGGAAACACCATATATTTT. This encodes CATSRDGGTGNTIYF.

The J gene is TRBJ2-1, the V gene TRBV7-9; TRBD2 matches at 9 bases. CDR1 SEHNR and CDR2 FQNEAQ come from the germline V gene (reference sequence). Trimming took 1 base from V and 5 from J; bases not matched to a gene: 9. This CDR3 is 17 amino acids long. CDR3 protein: CASSLGRRTSADNEQFF. The CDR3 DNA is TGTGCCAGCAGCTTAGGCCGTAGGACTAGCGCCGACAATGAGCAGTTCTTC.

With respect to this clonotype: The junction shows a germline mismatch at one end, possibly a read error. The chain joins TRBV4-3 to TRBJ1-1; unclear D gene. Germline values: CDR1 LGHNA, CDR2 YSLEER. The CDR3 covers 13 residues. The CDR3 DNA sequence: TGCGCCAGCAGCATAAGATTGAATACTGAAGCTTTCTTT. Translation: CASSIRLNTEAFF.

This clonotype was counted a few times. The gene calls are TRBV5-5 and TRBJ2-1, with 10 positions matching TRBD2. Germline V gene lookup returns CDR1 SGHKS and CDR2 YYEKEE (reference sequence). The V and J ends lost 4 bases and 2 bases, in that order; junction bases with no gene match: 12. This CDR3 is built from 18 residues. The CDR3 sequence: CASSLAASGGGPYNEQFF. The DNA for the CDR3 is TGTGCCAGCAGCCTGGCCGCGAGCGGGGGGGGTCCCTACAATGAGCAGTTCTTC.

A few counts support this clonotype. This sequence joins TRBV15 and TRBJ2-4, with a weak D call TRBD1 (6 bases). The germline CDR1 and CDR2 sequences are LNHNV and YYDKDF (reference sequence). The V gene lost 5 bases and the J gene lost 5 bases, with 13 bases spanning the gap. The CDR3 length is 14 residues. Written as DNA, the CDR3 is TGTGCCACCAGCTTCCCCAGGGGCGAAAACATTCAGTACTTC. It codes for CATSFPRGENIQYF.

In its sample, this clonotype was seen a few times. This chain uses TRBV14 with TRBJ1-4; TRBD1 is a possible D gene (5 bases). Germline loops: CDR1 SGHDN, CDR2 FVKESK. Trimming cost V 3 bases and J 5 bases, with 16 bases left between them. The CDR3 extends over 16 amino acids. The CDR3 DNA follows: TGTGCCAGCAGCCACCCAACAGGTTTGCGAAATGAAAAACTGTTTTTT. As protein: CASSHPTGLRNEKLFF.

DNA of the CDR3: TGTGCCAGCAGCTTACCCGGGACAGCGGGCTACACCTTC. Encoded protein: CASSLPGTAGYTF. The chain recombines TRBV7-2 with TRBJ1-2, with TRBD1 matching over 7 bases. CDR1 is SGHTA, CDR2 FQGNSA, per germline. CDR3 length: 13 amino acids. V gave up 2 bases and J gave up 8 bases; unmatched junction bases: 5.